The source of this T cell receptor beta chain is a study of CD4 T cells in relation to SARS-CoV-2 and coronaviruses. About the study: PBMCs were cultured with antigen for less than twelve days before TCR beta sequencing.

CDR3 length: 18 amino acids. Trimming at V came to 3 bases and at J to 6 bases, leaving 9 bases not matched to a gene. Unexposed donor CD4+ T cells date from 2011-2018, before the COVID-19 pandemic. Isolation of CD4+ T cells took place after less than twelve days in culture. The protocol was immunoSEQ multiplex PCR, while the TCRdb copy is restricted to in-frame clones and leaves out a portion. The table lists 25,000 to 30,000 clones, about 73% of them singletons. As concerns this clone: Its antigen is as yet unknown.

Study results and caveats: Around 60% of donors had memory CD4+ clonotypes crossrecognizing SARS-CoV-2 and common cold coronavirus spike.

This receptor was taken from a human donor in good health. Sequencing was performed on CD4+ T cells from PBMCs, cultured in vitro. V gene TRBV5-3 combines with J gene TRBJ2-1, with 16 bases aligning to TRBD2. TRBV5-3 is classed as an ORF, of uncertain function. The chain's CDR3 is CARSSGTSGRGVSNEQFF. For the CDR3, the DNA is TGTGCCAGAAGCTCCGGGACTAGCGGGAGGGGTGTAAGCAATGAGCAGTTCTTC.